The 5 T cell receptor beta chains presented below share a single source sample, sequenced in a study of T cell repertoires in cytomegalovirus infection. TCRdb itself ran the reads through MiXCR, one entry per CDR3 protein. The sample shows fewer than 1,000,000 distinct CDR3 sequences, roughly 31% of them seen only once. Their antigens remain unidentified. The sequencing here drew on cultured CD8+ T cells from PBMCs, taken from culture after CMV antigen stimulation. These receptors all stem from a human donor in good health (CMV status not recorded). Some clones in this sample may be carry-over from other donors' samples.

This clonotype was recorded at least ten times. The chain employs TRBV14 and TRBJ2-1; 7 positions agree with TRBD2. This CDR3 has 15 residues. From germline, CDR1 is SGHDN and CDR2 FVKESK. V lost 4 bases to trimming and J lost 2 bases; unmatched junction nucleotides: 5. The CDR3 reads CASSPGSGAYNEQFF. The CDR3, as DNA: TGTGCCAGCAGCCCGGGGAGCGGGGCCTACAATGAGCAGTTCTTC.

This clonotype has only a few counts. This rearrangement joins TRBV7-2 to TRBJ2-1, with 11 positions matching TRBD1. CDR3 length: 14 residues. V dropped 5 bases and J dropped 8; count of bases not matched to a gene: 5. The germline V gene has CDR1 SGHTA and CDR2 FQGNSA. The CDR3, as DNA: TGTGCCAGCAGCAACGGACAGGGGGCTTATGAGCAGTTCTTC. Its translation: CASSNGQGAYEQFF.

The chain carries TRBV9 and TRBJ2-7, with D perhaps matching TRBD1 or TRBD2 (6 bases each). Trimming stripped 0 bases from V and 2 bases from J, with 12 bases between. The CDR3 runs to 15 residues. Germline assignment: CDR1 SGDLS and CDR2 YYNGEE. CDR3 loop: CASSVGSGAPYEQYF. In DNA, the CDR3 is TGTGCCAGCAGCGTAGGGTCGGGGGCGCCCTACGAGCAGTACTTC.

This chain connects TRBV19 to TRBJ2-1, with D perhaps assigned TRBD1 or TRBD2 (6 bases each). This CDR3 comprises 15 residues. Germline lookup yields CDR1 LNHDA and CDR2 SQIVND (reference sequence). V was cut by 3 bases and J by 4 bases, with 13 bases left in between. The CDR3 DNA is TGTGCCAGTAGTATGGAGGGGGTCCTTTACAATGAGCAGTTCTTC. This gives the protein CASSMEGVLYNEQFF.

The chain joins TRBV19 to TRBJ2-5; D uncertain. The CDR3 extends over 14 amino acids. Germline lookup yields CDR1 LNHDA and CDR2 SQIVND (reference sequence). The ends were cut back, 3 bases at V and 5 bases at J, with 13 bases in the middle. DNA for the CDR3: TGTGCCAGTAGTATCGGACCCCTGGGGGAGACCCAGTACTTC. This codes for CASSIGPLGETQYF.